Below are 5 T cell receptor beta chains sequenced from a single sample in a study of blood T cell repertoires in COVID-19 (dated by TCRdb to the early 2020s). The receptor library was made with the immunoSEQ multiplex PCR assay. TCRdb stores this immuneACCESS table with in-frame sequences only. Part of the clones is absent; in the studies checked, under half of the shortfall reflects unresolved V genes, and no reason is known for the rest. Here the sample has around 280,000 clones; around four fifths occur a single time. Jointly, the top ten make up around 3.9% of the sample. The source material was peripheral blood. All receptors come from a woman in her 50s with active or convalescent COVID-19.

This chain connects TRBV7-2 to TRBJ2-3; 14 bases agree with TRBD2. Trimming took 0 bases from V and 4 from J; bases not matched to a gene: 3. Germline-derived CDR1 and CDR2 are SGHTA and FQGNSA. There are 17 residues in the CDR3. CDR3 sequence (DNA): TGTGCCAGCAGCTTAGCGGCGACTAGCGGGAGGGCAGATACGCAGTATTTT. Amino acids: CASSLAATSGRADTQYF.

This rearrangement joins TRBV6-4 to TRBJ2-7, with 14 nucleotides matching TRBD2. V was pared by 4 bases and J by 1 base, with 15 bases of the junction left unmatched. Germline V CDR1 and CDR2: MRHNA, SNTAGT. The CDR3 runs 20 residues. The CDR3 region has the DNA TGTGCCAGCAGTGGCGTCGTCGGGTTGACTAGCGGGAGGGTATCCTACGAGCAGTACTTC. Translated, it gives CASSGVVGLTSGRVSYEQYF.

The rearrangement uses TRBV9 and TRBJ1-6; D not certain. Germline lookup yields CDR1 SGDLS and CDR2 YYNGEE. The CDR3 length is 13 residues. The V end lost 4 bases, the J end lost 8 bases, and 10 bases lay between the germline ends. CDR3: CASSLTSDSPLHF. CDR3 coding DNA: TGTGCCAGCAGCCTCACTAGTGATTCACCCCTCCACTTT.

The CDR3 region has the DNA TGTGCCATCAGGGGGAGCGATTACAGGGGGCAGACGCCGAACACTGAAGCTTTCTTT. Translation gives CAIRGSDYRGQTPNTEAFF. The gene calls are TRBV10-3 and TRBJ1-1; 9 nucleotides align to TRBD1. J gave up 1 base and V 6 bases, and 18 bases lay outside the gene matches. Germline V gene data show CDR1 as ENHRY and CDR2 as SYGVKD. This CDR3 contains 19 residues.

This sequence joins TRBV6-5 and TRBJ2-1; 7 bases line up with TRBD2. Germline-derived CDR1 and CDR2 are MNHEY and SVGAGI. CDR3 size: 14 residues. J was trimmed by 6 bases and V by 8 bases; bases with no gene match: 10. The CDR3 is CASERTSGGNEQFF. The CDR3 DNA sequence: TGTGCCAGCGAAAGGACTAGTGGGGGCAATGAGCAGTTCTTC.